This TCR beta chain derives from a study of PD-1 blockade in classical Hodgkin lymphoma. Brentuximab vedotin exposure varied, and every patient relapsed after autologous stem cell transplantation. The length of the CDR3 is 14 residues. Germline assignment: CDR1 MNHNS and CDR2 SASEGT. V was shortened by 4 bases and J by 4 bases, with 10 bases between the two germline ends. Sequenced by immunoSEQ multiplex PCR; TCRdb stores in-frame clones only, minus some. The sample lists 95,000 to 120,000 clones, roughly nine tenths occurring once. The rearrangement uses TRBV6-1 and TRBJ1-4; D might be TRBD1 (5 bases). This clonotype originated in a human donor with classical Hodgkin lymphoma. The specimen comprised peripheral blood mononuclear cells (PBMCs), sampled before the second cycle of nivolumab. The CDR3 is CASSGGGGNEKLFF. Here the CDR3 DNA reads TGTGCCAGCAGTGGGGGTGGGGGTAATGAAAAACTGTTTTTT.